This TCR beta chain was sequenced for a study of OX40 agonist ivuxolimab in advanced cancers. Germline loops: CDR1 SNHLY, CDR2 FYNNEI. V lost 10 bases and J 0 bases, leaving 15 bases between the germline ends. The CDR3 consists of 15 residues. The table came from immunoSEQ multiplex PCR; TCRdb's copy has only in-frame clones and leaves some out. Of 70,000 to 85,000 clones listed, roughly 92% are singletons. This chain joins TRBV2 and TRBJ1-4; D call uncertain. The TCR comes from an adult with an advanced solid tumor such as melanoma, head and neck, liver or kidney cancer. Specimen: CD4+ or CD8+ T cells sorted from blood, collected in a trial of the OX40 agonist ivuxolimab. The CDR3 DNA is TGTGCCACCCGAGCCTTCGGTTCAACTAATGAAAAACTGTTTTTT. Protein: CATRAFGSTNEKLFF. The complete variable domain, with remaining parts taken from reference TRBV2 and TRBJ1-4, reads EPEVTQTPSHQVTQMGQEVILRCVPISNHLYFYWYRQILGQKVEFLVSFYNNEISEKSEIFDDQFSVERPDGSNFTLKIRSTKLEDSAMYFCATRAFGSTNEKLFFGSGTQLSVL.